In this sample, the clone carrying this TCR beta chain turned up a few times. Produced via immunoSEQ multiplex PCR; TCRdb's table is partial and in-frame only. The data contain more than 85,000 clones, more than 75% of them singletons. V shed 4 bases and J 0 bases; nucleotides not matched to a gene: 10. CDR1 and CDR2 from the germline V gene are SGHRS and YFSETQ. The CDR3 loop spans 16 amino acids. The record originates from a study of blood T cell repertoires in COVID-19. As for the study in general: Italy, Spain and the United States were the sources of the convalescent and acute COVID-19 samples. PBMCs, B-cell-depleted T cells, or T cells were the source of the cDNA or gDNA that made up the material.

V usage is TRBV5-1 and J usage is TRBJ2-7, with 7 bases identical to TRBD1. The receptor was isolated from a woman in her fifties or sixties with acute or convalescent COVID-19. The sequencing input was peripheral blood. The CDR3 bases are TGCGCCAGCAGCACCCAGGGGGACCTAAGCTCCTACGAGCAGTACTTC. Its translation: CASSTQGDLSSYEQYF.